Listed below are T cell receptor beta chains from one sample, sequenced in a study of blood T cell repertoires in COVID-19. The data were produced by immunoSEQ multiplex PCR, yet TCRdb's version contains in-frame clones alone and is incomplete. This table has a few hundred thousand clones, approximately 91% appearing once. Sample: PBMCs or T cells enriched from blood (not recorded which). The receptors shown here come from a human donor in a cohort exposed to, infected with or recovered from COVID-19 (not recorded which). The donor label of this sample is uncertain. Each CDR3 is given without its conserved first and last residue.

j_call cdr3_length v_call cdr3_aa
TRBJ2-7 12 TRBV27 ASRPGLAGYEQY
TRBJ1-3 13 TRBV7-8 ASSGGGPSGNTIY
TRBJ1-3 11 TRBV12-3/TRBV12-4 ASRENSGNTIY
TRBJ1-1 14 TRBV5-1 ASSLASELRVREAF
TRBJ2-7 13 TRBV14 ASSQDRLADYEQY
TRBJ1-2 13 TRBV5-4 ASSLLLTETNGYT
TRBJ2-5 14 TRBV11-3 ASSPPSGGPQETQY
TRBJ1-2 13 TRBV7-8 ASSATGARYGGYT
TRBJ2-7 12 TRBV18 ASSPGHHLHEQY
TRBJ1-2 12 TRBV28 ASSPGQASYGYT
TRBJ2-7 14 TRBV19 ASSIPRQGNIYEQY
TRBJ1-4 14 TRBV4-2 ASSQALQGDNEKLF
TRBJ1-5 11 TRBV4-1 ASSQGGVQPQH